What follows is one T cell receptor (beta chain) and its context. Its target is not known. Using immunoSEQ multiplex PCR, the repertoire was profiled, and TCRdb retains in-frame clones only, with some absent. The sample includes about 140,000 clones, 70% to 90% of them seen just once. Germline assignment: CDR1 SGHRS and CDR2 YFSETQ. CDR3 length equals 16 residues. V dropped 4 bases and J dropped 2 bases, with 19 bases sitting between them. These data come from a study of T cell responses to AZD1222 COVID-19 vaccine. General study findings and limits: Compared with day 0, the breadth and depth of the Spike-specific TCR repertoire rose significantly after two doses of AZD1222.

The genes are TRBV5-1 and TRBJ2-7; possibly TRBD1 or TRBD2 for D (5 bases each). Sequenced here: peripheral blood, sampled 28 days after the second AZD1222 dose. The source is an adult who received the AZD1222 COVID-19 vaccine. The CDR3 region has the DNA TGCGCCAGCAGCCCTCTGAGTATAGGGGACGCCTACGAGCAGTACTTC. This gives the protein CASSPLSIGDAYEQYF.